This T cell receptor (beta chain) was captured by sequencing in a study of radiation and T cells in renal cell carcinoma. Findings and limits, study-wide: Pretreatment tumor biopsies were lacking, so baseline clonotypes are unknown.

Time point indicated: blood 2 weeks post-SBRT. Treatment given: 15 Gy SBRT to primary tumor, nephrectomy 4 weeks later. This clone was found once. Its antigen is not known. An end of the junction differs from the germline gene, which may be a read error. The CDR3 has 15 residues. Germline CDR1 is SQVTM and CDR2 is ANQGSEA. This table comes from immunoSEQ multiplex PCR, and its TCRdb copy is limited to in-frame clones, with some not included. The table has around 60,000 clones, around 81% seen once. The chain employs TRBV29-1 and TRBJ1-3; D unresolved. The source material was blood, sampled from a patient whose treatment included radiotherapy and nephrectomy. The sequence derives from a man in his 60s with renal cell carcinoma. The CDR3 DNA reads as TGCAGCGTTCAAGAACGGCAGAAGGGTGGAAACACCATATATTTT. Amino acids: CSVQERQKGGNTIYF.